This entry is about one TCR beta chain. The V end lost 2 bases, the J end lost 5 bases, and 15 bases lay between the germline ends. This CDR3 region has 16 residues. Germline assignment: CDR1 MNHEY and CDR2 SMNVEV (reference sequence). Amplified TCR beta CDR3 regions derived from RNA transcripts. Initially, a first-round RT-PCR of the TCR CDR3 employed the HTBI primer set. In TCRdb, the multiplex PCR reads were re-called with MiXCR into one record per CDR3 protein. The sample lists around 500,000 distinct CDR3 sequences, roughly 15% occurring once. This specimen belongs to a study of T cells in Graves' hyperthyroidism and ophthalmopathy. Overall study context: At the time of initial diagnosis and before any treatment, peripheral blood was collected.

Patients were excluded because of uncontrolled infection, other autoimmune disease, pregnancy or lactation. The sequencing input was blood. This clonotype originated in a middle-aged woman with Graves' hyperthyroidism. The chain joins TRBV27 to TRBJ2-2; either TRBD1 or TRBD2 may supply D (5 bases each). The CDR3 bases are TGTGCCAGCAGTTTAGGGGGACCCATCTCGACCGGGGAGCTGTTTTTT. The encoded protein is CASSLGGPISTGELFF.